The TCR beta chain under discussion was sequenced for a study of long-term antiretroviral therapy in people with HIV (dated by TCRdb to about 2022). With regard to the full study: The earliest samples were collected roughly a decade before the 2015 WHO recommendation for immediate ART, at a time when ART was usually postponed until CD4 counts fell. No cross-contamination during QIAcube processing was shown when test extractions of a monoclonal T-cell line were performed alongside some 33 polyclonal samples. Among the roughly 30 participants with HIV, more than ten were female. A total of fewer than 250 cryopreserved PBMC samples came from 25 to 35 adults with confirmed HIV infection and were collected serially over a mean of roughly 6 years (range 1-12). Whether ART initiation and durable HIV suppression were associated with changes in peripheral blood TRB repertoire composition and diversity was tested in a retrospective serial study. Study-level results and caveats: A significant increase in TRB diversity was found to be associated with ART initiation, although TRB diversity was observed to remain significantly below that of transplant donor controls even after long-term ART. Because cell numbers in pre-ART samples were limited, unsorted PBMC were profiled instead of sorted CD4+ and CD8+ T cells. Inferences about post-ART repertoire changes were limited because no data were available on ART adherence, viral resistance or therapy changes. Limited PBMC availability meant only the TCR beta chain was sequenced, without alpha chain pairing. Expanded TRB clones identified before ART initiation dominated the repertoire across all time points, though the dominance fluctuated and decreased in many PLHIV after ART. Compared with controls, HIV repertoires had narrower CDR3 length ranges, and the network structure pointed to an antigen-experienced repertoire that shifted only slightly toward naive after ART. The samples were dated from the mid-2000s to the late 2010s, and the ART regimens that were used may be less effective than current ART regimens.

This clone has only one observation. Its antigen specificity is not known. No qualities accompany the bases; no much larger clone lies one base away. Participants were included only if at least one PBMC sample before ART initiation and at least two post-ART samples were available. Every participant with HIV received treatment in the United States of America. Cryopreserved samples of 1-10 million PBMC were thawed and washed before DNA extraction. At the time of the earliest PBMC sample, participants with HIV were aged between roughly 23 and 60 years. PBMC samples were contributed by each participant from 1-4 timepoints before ART initiation and 2-8 timepoints after ART initiation, with a median of 7 samples. For every participant, serial HIV viral load, CD4+ T-cell count, ART history and demographic data were obtained. A Qiagen kit on a QIAcube was used to extract genomic DNA from unsorted PBMC, with samples processed in batches of 12.

The immunoSEQ hsTCRB v3.0 assay was used at survey level resolution to sequence the TRB variable region. The targeted TRB sequencing depth was roughly 40,000-55,000 T-cell genomes per sample. TRB libraries were pooled and sequenced on an Illumina MiSeq using a v3 150-cycle kit. Per the original workflow: Repertoire analysis was run in R within a reproducible Nextflow workflow that covered QC, data transformation and analysis. Custom analyses were implemented in LymphoSeq2, an R package for AIRR-Seq data exploration. Several samples that yielded fewer than 5000 total TRB sequences were excluded, so that around 190 HIV repertoires were analyzed. Among the approximately 200 retained HIV repertoires, some 57 were collected before ART initiation and approximately 130 were collected after ART initiation. Each repertoire was downsampled to 5000 TRB nucleotide sequences, and summary statistics were averaged across 100 downsampling iterations. TRB sequences were retained for analysis only if CDR3 regions of at least seven amino acids were present. Diversity was measured with a Shannon entropy-derived clonality score and the Gini coefficient. In the repertoire networks, any two of the top 5000 CDR3 amino acid sequences were linked whenever the two sequences differed by an edit distance of one. For TRB CDR3 amino acid sequences, antigen specificity groups and MHC restriction were predicted with GLIPH2. To flag known associations with CMV, EBV, HIV or tissue antigens, CDR3 amino acid sequences were compared against VDJdb and McPAS-TCR. Pre-ART, post-ART and control groups were compared with Wilcoxon signed-rank tests and Holm-Bonferroni correction. TCRdb holds this immuneACCESS table with in-frame rearrangements only. Some clones are missing; in checked studies, unresolved V genes explain under half, and the rest has no known cause. V, J and clone size are those of that table, while D and trimming were read from the DNA. This sample comprises around 38,000 clones, about 94% of them detected only once. In total, the top ten clones hold 2% to 2.5% of the sample.

CDR1 and CDR2 (LNHDA, SQIVND) derive from the germline V gene (reference sequence). V and J are truncated by 9 bases and 8 bases respectively, leaving an intervening sequence of 8 bases. The CDR3, cysteine through phenylalanine, is 10 amino acids long. CDR3 DNA only is kept here, 30 bases in frame from base 1. The source of this sequence is a man younger than 45 with HIV. Specimen: unsorted PBMCs, collected about 9.1 years after starting antiretroviral therapy. Rearrangement joined TRBV19 to TRBJ2-4, with the D gene too uncertain to name. The CDR3 here reads CASTHDIQYF. Read as DNA, the sequence is TGTGCCAGCACGCATGACATTCAGTACTTC.